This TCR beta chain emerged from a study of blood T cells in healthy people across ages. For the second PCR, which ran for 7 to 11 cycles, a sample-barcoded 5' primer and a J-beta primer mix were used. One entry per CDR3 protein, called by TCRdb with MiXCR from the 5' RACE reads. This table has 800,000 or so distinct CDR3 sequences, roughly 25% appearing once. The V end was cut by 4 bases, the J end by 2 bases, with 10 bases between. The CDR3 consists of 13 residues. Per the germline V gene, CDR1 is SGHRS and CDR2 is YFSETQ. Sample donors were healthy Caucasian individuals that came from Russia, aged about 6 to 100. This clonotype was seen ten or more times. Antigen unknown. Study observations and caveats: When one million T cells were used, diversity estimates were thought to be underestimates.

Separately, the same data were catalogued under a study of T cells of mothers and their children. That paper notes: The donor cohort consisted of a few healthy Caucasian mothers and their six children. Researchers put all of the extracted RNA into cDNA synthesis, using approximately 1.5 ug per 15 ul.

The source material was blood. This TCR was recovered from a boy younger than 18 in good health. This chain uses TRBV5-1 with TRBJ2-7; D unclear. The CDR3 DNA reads TGCGCCAGCAGCGGGCGTCTAACCTACGAGCAGTACTTC. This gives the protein CASSGRLTYEQYF. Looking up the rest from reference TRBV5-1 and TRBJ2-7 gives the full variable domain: KAGVTQTPRYLIKTRGQQVTLSCSPISGHRSVSWYQQTPGQGLQFLFEYFSETQRNKGNFPGRFSGRQFSNSRSEMNVSTLELGDSALYLCASSGRLTYEQYFGPGTRLTVT.